This is a list of T cell receptor beta chains from one sample in a study of T cell responses to AZD1222 COVID-19 vaccine. Sequencing was performed with immunoSEQ multiplex PCR; in TCRdb, only in-frame clones are kept and a portion is missing. The sample lists 130,000 to 150,000 clones; 90% were seen once. The sequences come from peripheral blood, collected on day 0 of AZD1222 vaccination. Receptors originate from an adult in good health. CDR3s include the opening cysteine and the closing phenylalanine or tryptophan. D genes are given only for firm matches. Part of the rows lack a size; the others show once, few, many or a class for expanded clones.

.,TRBJ2-5,.,TRBV20-1,TGCAGTGCTAGCCTCGGCGAGACCCAGTACTTC,CSASLGETQYF
.,TRBJ1-1,.,TRBV5-4,TGTGCCAGCAGCTTCCCGGGCCGGACGAACACTGAAGCTTTCTTT,CASSFPGRTNTEAFF
TRBD1,TRBJ2-6,.,TRBV27,TGTGCCAGCACCCCGGGACAGGGTATTTCTGGGGCCAACGTCCTGACTTTC,CASTPGQGISGANVLTF
.,TRBJ2-7,.,TRBV12-1,TGTGCCAGCAGCATTCTCCGGGACCCAGCCTACGAGCAGTACTTC,CASSILRDPAYEQYF
.,TRBJ2-6,.,TRBV11-2,TGTGCCAGCAGCTCAAACAGAGCCGGGGCCAACGTCCTGACTTTC,CASSSNRAGANVLTF
.,TRBJ2-1,.,TRBV5-1,TGCGCCAGCAGTCCATTAGTTGGCGACAATGAGCAGTTCTTC,CASSPLVGDNEQFF
.,TRBJ2-3,.,TRBV2,TGTGCCAGCTCTTTCGATGAGGGGGGGATTGGGGATACGCAGTATTTT,CASSFDEGGIGDTQYF
.,TRBJ1-1,.,TRBV19,TGTGCCAGTAGTAAGTCGACAGCGGGAACTGAAGCTTTCTTT,CASSKSTAGTEAFF
.,TRBJ1-4,.,TRBV6-1,TGTGCCAGCAGTGAAACGTTAGAGAAACTGTTTTTT,CASSETLEKLFF
TRBD2,TRBJ2-5,once,TRBV9,TGTGCCAGCAGCCTAGCGGGGGCTCAAGAGACCCAGTACTTC,CASSLAGAQETQYF
.,TRBJ1-1,.,TRBV7-2,TGTGCCAGCAGCTACACAGGGTACACTGAAGCTTTCTTT,CASSYTGYTEAFF
TRBD1,TRBJ2-7,.,TRBV5-1,TGCGCCAGCAACCCGGGACAGCTCTACGAGCAGTACTTC,CASNPGQLYEQYF
.,TRBJ2-1,.,TRBV6-2/TRBV6-3,TGTGCCAGCAGCCTCACCTATAGGGCTAGCGATCCACGTCGGGTAAATGAGCAGTTCTTC,CASSLTYRASDPRRVNEQFF
TRBD1,TRBJ2-3,once,TRBV11-2,TGTGCCAGCAGCCCGGACAGGGCGGCAGATACGCAGTATTTT,CASSPDRAADTQYF
.,TRBJ2-7,.,TRBV11-3,TGTGCCAGCAGCCGAGGGACACCACACTCCTACGAGCAGTACTTC,CASSRGTPHSYEQYF
TRBD1,TRBJ2-1,.,TRBV7-9,TGTGCCAGCAGCACCGGGACAGGGCCAAGCTCCTACAATGAGCAGTTCTTC,CASSTGTGPSSYNEQFF
TRBD1,TRBJ1-2,once,TRBV11-3,TGTGCCAGCAGCCCCAGGGGACAGGGATATGGCTACACCTTC,CASSPRGQGYGYTF
TRBD1,TRBJ1-5,once,TRBV18,TGTGCCAGCTCACCGACACAGGGGAATCAGCCCCAGCATTTT,CASSPTQGNQPQHF
.,TRBJ2-5,.,TRBV4-1,TGCGCCAGCAGAAATGACGGGTCGGGGACCCAGTACTTC,CASRNDGSGTQYF
TRBD1,TRBJ1-4,.,TRBV19,TGTGCCAGCCTGGACAGGGGACGAGGGGAAAAACTGTTTTTT,CASLDRGRGEKLFF
TRBD1,TRBJ2-7,.,TRBV5-4,TGTGCCAGCAGCTGGGGGACAGGCCCGTCCTACGAGCAGTACTTC,CASSWGTGPSYEQYF
.,TRBJ2-1,.,TRBV14,TGTGCCAGCAGCCAACTCGGGACTGGGCCCAGGGATGAGCAGTTCTTC,CASSQLGTGPRDEQFF
.,TRBJ2-1,.,TRBV24-1,TGTGCCACCAGTGATAGTAACAATGAGCAGTTCTTC,CATSDSNNEQFF
.,TRBJ2-1,.,TRBV10-3,TGTGCCATCAGTGAGCCGGGCAGAGTCCAAGACAATGAGCAGTTCTTC,CAISEPGRVQDNEQFF
TRBD1,TRBJ2-1,.,TRBV6-2/TRBV6-3,TGTGCCAGCAGTTATGTCACAGGGGATCCGCGGTGGAATGAGCAGTTCTTC,CASSYVTGDPRWNEQFF
.,TRBJ2-1,.,TRBV30,TGTGCCTGGAATGAGCAGTTCTTC,CAWNEQFF
.,TRBJ2-3,.,TRBV18,TGTGCCAGCTCACCCCGTAGCGGATTTAGCACAGATACGCAGTATTTT,CASSPRSGFSTDTQYF
.,TRBJ2-7,.,TRBV20-1,TGCAGTGCCACGACAGGCTACGAGCAGTACTTC,CSATTGYEQYF
TRBD1,TRBJ2-5,.,TRBV7-8,TGTGCCAGCGGGGACAGGGGGCGTGGGGCTACTGAGACCCAGTACTTC,CASGDRGRGATETQYF
TRBD2,TRBJ2-4,.,TRBV6-5,TGTGCCAGCAGTCCAGTGGCTAGCGGGAGAAACATTCAGTACTTC,CASSPVASGRNIQYF
.,TRBJ2-3,.,TRBV12-3/TRBV12-4,TGTGCCAGCAGTTTATTCATCGGCGATACGCAGTATTTT,CASSLFIGDTQYF
TRBD2,TRBJ2-1,.,TRBV27,TGTGCCAGCAGGGGCGGGACTAGCGCCAACAATGAGCAGTTCTTC,CASRGGTSANNEQFF
.,TRBJ1-2,.,TRBV5-1,TGCGCCAGCAGCCCCGTGTTTGAGGAACCGGGCTATGGCTACACCTTC,CASSPVFEEPGYGYTF
TRBD1,TRBJ1-1,.,TRBV6-5,TGTGCCAGCAGTTACAGGGGGCTGGACACTGAAGCTTTCTTT,CASSYRGLDTEAFF
TRBD1,TRBJ2-7,.,TRBV7-3,TGTGCCAGCAGCCTAGGGACAGGGCTTAGGAAAGGGCAGTACTTC,CASSLGTGLRKGQYF
.,TRBJ1-5,once,TRBV19,TGTGCCAGTAGTAGCCGGATGAGCAATCAGCCCCAGCATTTT,CASSSRMSNQPQHF
TRBD2,TRBJ2-3,.,TRBV11-3,TGTGCCAGCAGCTTATTGCGGGGGGACACAGATACGCAGTATTTT,CASSLLRGDTDTQYF
TRBD2,TRBJ2-7,.,TRBV23-1,TGCGCCAGCAGTCAATCACGGGTAAACTACCGGGGTAATCGGACTAGGGAGGCGTACGAGCAGTACTTC,CASSQSRVNYRGNRTREAYEQYF
.,TRBJ2-1,.,TRBV2,TGTGCCAGCAGTGAACAGGGGATGGGTGAGCAGTTCTTC,CASSEQGMGEQFF
TRBD2,TRBJ2-2,.,TRBV7-2,TGTGCCAGCAGCTCTGGGGGACTAGCGGCGAACACCGGGGAGCTGTTTTTT,CASSSGGLAANTGELFF